These 30 T cell receptor beta chains originate from one sample sequenced in a study of blood T cell repertoires in COVID-19. TCRdb keeps only in-frame clones here, not all; method: immunoSEQ multiplex PCR. Of under 200,000 clones detected, roughly 77% appear once; the ten largest clones hold approximately 6.2%. Material for sequencing was peripheral blood. The receptors here all came from a man between 65 and 80 years old with active or convalescent COVID-19.

There are a few counts of this clone. The rearrangement joins TRBV7-6 to TRBJ1-3; D call uncertain. V lost 0 bases and J 2 bases, leaving 8 bases between the germline ends. Germline CDR1 is SGHVS and CDR2 is FNYEAQ. The CDR3 spans 15 residues. The CDR3: CASSLASVAGNTIYF. CDR3 bases: TGTGCCAGCAGCTTAGCGTCAGTGGCTGGAAACACCATATATTTT.

This clone was observed a single time. The rearrangement joins TRBV20-1 to TRBJ1-4; unclear D gene. Between the trimmed V and J ends, which lost 3 bases and 7 bases, there was a span of 30 bases. The CDR3 consists of 19 residues. From germline, CDR1 is DFQATT and CDR2 SNEGSKA (reference sequence). The chain's CDR3 is CSASGLPDLAGPRSEKLFF. In DNA form, the CDR3 reads TGCAGTGCTAGTGGACTGCCGGATCTGGCTGGCCCTAGAAGTGAAAAACTGTTTTTT.

The chain joins TRBV3-1 (or the pseudogene TRBV3-2) to TRBJ2-1; TRBD2 matches 10 bases. The CDR3 covers 17 residues. Germline-derived CDR1 and CDR2 are LGHDT and YNNKEL (reference sequence). V lost 5 bases, J lost 8 bases, and 15 bases stayed unmatched. The CDR3 bases are TGTGCCAGCAGCGATCGTGGGACTAGCGTAGGTCTCGATGAGCAGTTCTTC. Its protein is CASSDRGTSVGLDEQFF.

V and J are TRBV14 and TRBJ1-2; TRBD1 might be the D (6 bases). Germline values: CDR1 SGHDN, CDR2 FVKESK. V lost 1 base, J lost 4 bases, and 13 bases lay in between. The CDR3 contains 15 residues. CDR3 residues: CASSQVYGTSYGYTF. As DNA, the CDR3 is TGTGCCAGCAGCCAAGTCTACGGGACAAGCTATGGCTACACCTTC.

The chain uses TRBV5-4 and TRBJ1-1, with D perhaps matching TRBD1 (6 bases). Germline values: CDR1 SGHNT, CDR2 YYREEE (reference sequence). Trimming pared 4 bases from V and 13 bases from J, leaving 20 bases between. The CDR3 is 13 residues long. As DNA, the CDR3 is TGTGCCAGCAGCCAGGATGGAGACAGGTCCCGTTTCTTT. Its protein product is CASSQDGDRSRFF.

The CDR3 region is CATSPYGTSGITEQFF. In DNA form, the CDR3 reads TGTGCCACCAGCCCTTACGGGACTAGCGGGATTACGGAGCAGTTCTTC. The chain is built from TRBV24-1 and TRBJ2-1, with 13 bases matching TRBD2. Germline CDR1 KGHDR, CDR2 SFDVKD. V shed 7 bases, J shed 10 bases, and the junction held 12 bases outside the gene matches. The CDR3 is 16 amino acids.

The chain uses TRBV12-5 and TRBJ1-1; D may be TRBD1 (5 bases). This CDR3 has 14 residues. The V gene's germline CDR1 is LGHNT and CDR2 FRNRAP. V was pared by 6 bases and J by 4 bases, with 15 bases between. The CDR3 sequence is CASGQYRTGTEAFF. The CDR3 nucleotides read TGTGCTAGTGGCCAATACAGGACCGGCACTGAAGCTTTCTTT.

This sequence joins TRBV3-1 (or the pseudogene TRBV3-2) and TRBJ2-7; 12 bases map to TRBD2. The CDR3 spans 16 residues. Germline values: CDR1 LGHDT, CDR2 YNNKEL (reference sequence). The junction had 5 bases not matched to a gene; V was cut back by 5 bases and J by 0 bases. Here the CDR3 DNA reads TGTGCCAGCAGCGTTGGACTAGCGGGAAACTCCTACGAGCAGTACTTC. Encoded protein: CASSVGLAGNSYEQYF.

This sequence joins TRBV18 and TRBJ2-1, with no clear D. The germline V gene encodes CDR1 KGHSH and CDR2 LQKENI. The CDR3 loop spans 15 amino acids. V lost 0 bases and J 8 bases, leaving 14 bases between the germline ends. CDR3 sequence (DNA): TGTGCCAGCTCACCACCGTCCACACCTGGAGATGAGCAGTTCTTC. This translates into CASSPPSTPGDEQFF. The variable domain in full, with the rest retrieved from reference TRBV18 and TRBJ2-1, is NAGVMQNPRHLVRRRGQEARLRCSPMKGHSHVYWYRQLPEEGLKFMVYLQKENIIDESGMPKERFSAEFPKEGPSILRIQQVVRGDSAAYFCASSPPSTPGDEQFFGPGTRLTVL.

This clone has more than one count but fewer than ten. The chain recombines TRBV7-2 with TRBJ2-2; D might be TRBD1 (6 bases). V was shortened by 5 bases and J by 0 bases, with 16 bases between the two germline ends. The V gene's germline CDR1 is SGHTA and CDR2 FQGNSA. The CDR3 spans 17 residues. Here the CDR3 reads CASSASGGQTNTGELFF. In DNA form, the CDR3 reads TGTGCCAGCAGCGCCTCCGGCGGACAGACGAACACCGGGGAGCTGTTTTTT.

J is TRBJ2-5 and V is TRBV2, with D possibly matching TRBD2 (6 bases). The CDR3 sequence is 13 residues long. The germline V gene encodes CDR1 SNHLY and CDR2 FYNNEI. V lost 10 bases and J lost 4, with 16 bases in between. CDR3 loop: CATFTGLGETQYF. For the CDR3, the DNA is TGTGCCACCTTTACGGGACTCGGAGAGACCCAGTACTTC.

The chain employs TRBV3-1 (or the pseudogene TRBV3-2) and TRBJ2-7; 8 positions agree with TRBD1. The CDR3 has 15 amino acids. J was trimmed by 0 bases and V by 4 bases; bases with no gene match: 5. The germline gives CDR1 LGHDT, CDR2 YNNKEL (reference sequence). CDR3 DNA sequence: TGTGCCAGCAGCCCCCGAACAGGGGGCTCCTACGAGCAGTACTTC. As protein: CASSPRTGGSYEQYF.

The rearrangement uses TRBV30 and TRBJ2-7, with D uncertain. The CDR3 totals 13 residues. V lost 0 bases, J lost 6 bases, and 12 bases lay in between. CDR1 GTSNPN and CDR2 SVGIG come from the germline V gene (reference sequence). The CDR3: CAWSVPSRREQYF. The CDR3 nucleotides read TGTGCCTGGAGTGTCCCCTCTAGACGCGAGCAGTACTTC.

This clone was found a few times. The CDR3 protein is CAISGGGTSNQPQHF. For the CDR3, the DNA is TGTGCCATCAGTGGGGGGGGAACAAGCAATCAGCCCCAGCATTTT. The chain links TRBV10-3 to TRBJ1-5; D perhaps matches TRBD1 (5 bases). This CDR3 is built from 15 residues. The V end lost 4 bases, the J end lost 1 base, and 11 bases lay between the germline ends. Germline V gene data show CDR1 as ENHRY and CDR2 as SYGVKD.

In the case of this clone: Other nucleotide sequences from this sample produce the same CDR3. This sequence joins TRBV5-1 and TRBJ2-2; TRBD2 matches 7 bases. The CDR3 is made up of 15 amino acids. V gave up 5 bases and J gave up 1 base; unmatched junction bases: 5. The germline V gene encodes CDR1 SGHRS and CDR2 YFSETQ. DNA of the CDR3: TGCGCCAGCAGTCTGGCGGGGGAGAACACCGGGGAGCTGTTTTTT. Protein sequence: CASSLAGENTGELFF.

This chain links TRBV28 with TRBJ2-7; 7 bases are a match to TRBD1. V trimming: 7 bases; J trimming: 0 bases; junction bases outside the gene matches: 9. This CDR3 has 15 residues. Germline CDR1 reads MDHEN; CDR2 reads SYDVKM. The DNA for the CDR3 is TGTGCCAGCACCTCCCAGGGGACAGCCTCCTACGAGCAGTACTTC. Its protein is CASTSQGTASYEQYF.

The chain links TRBV19 to TRBJ2-1; 7 nucleotides line up with TRBD1. The V gene end was trimmed by 5 bases and the J gene end by 6 bases; junction bases not matched to a gene: 16. From germline, CDR1 is LNHDA and CDR2 SQIVND (reference sequence). The CDR3 loop spans 17 amino acids. For the CDR3, the DNA is TGTGCCAGTAGTGATCAAACAGGGGCATTTACGACCAATGAGCAGTTCTTC. Residues: CASSDQTGAFTTNEQFF.

The gene calls are TRBV7-3 and TRBJ2-3; D unclear. CDR1 and CDR2 from the germline V gene are SGHTA and FQGTGA. The CDR3 runs to 12 residues. Trimming cost V 4 bases and J 10 bases, with 12 bases left between them. This chain's CDR3 is CASSSPSLPQYF. In nucleotides, the CDR3 is TGTGCCAGCAGCTCTCCTTCTCTTCCGCAGTATTTT.

This clone has a handful of counts. V is TRBV5-1 and J is TRBJ2-2; TRBD2 matches at 8 bases. In germline, CDR1 is SGHRS, CDR2 YFSETQ. J gave up 0 bases and V 5 bases, and 6 bases lay outside the gene matches. This CDR3 contains 16 residues. In DNA, the CDR3 is TGCGCCAGCAGTCCCGGGACTAGTTCGAACACCGGGGAGCTGTTTTTT. It is translated as CASSPGTSSNTGELFF. The full variable domain, rest sourced from reference TRBV5-1 and TRBJ2-2, is KAGVTQTPRYLIKTRGQQVTLSCSPISGHRSVSWYQQTPGQGLQFLFEYFSETQRNKGNFPGRFSGRQFSNSRSEMNVSTLELGDSALYLCASSPGTSSNTGELFFGEGSRLTVL.

The chain combines TRBV6-5 with TRBJ1-1, with TRBD1 matching 8 bases. The CDR3 contains 14 residues. With 11 bases clipped from V and 3 bases from J, the junction kept 11 bases outside the gene matches. Germline lookup yields CDR1 MNHEY and CDR2 SVGAGI. The CDR3 spells CAAMGQAFDTEAFF. CDR3 bases: TGTGCCGCGATGGGACAGGCGTTCGACACTGAAGCTTTCTTT.

This clone has only a few counts. The CDR3 nucleotides read TGTGCCAGCAGCTCTAGACTAGCGGGAGGCACAGATACGCAGTATTTT. It is translated as CASSSRLAGGTDTQYF. The V call is TRBV7-2, the J call TRBJ2-3; the match to TRBD2 covers 12 bases. The length of the CDR3 is 16 residues. With 4 bases clipped from V and 1 base from J, the junction kept 3 bases outside the gene matches. Germline V CDR1 and CDR2: SGHTA, FQGNSA.

The chain combines TRBV5-4 with TRBJ2-2; 14 positions agree with TRBD2. Germline V gene sequence: CDR1 SGHNT, CDR2 YYREEE (reference sequence). The CDR3 runs to 18 residues. V lost 4 bases and J lost 4; bases outside the gene matches: 9. CDR3 sequence: CASSTLGTSGGSTGELFF. CDR3 nucleotides: TGTGCCAGCAGCACCCTGGGGACTAGCGGGGGAAGCACCGGGGAGCTGTTTTTT.

The chain couples TRBV15 to TRBJ2-7; TRBD2 agrees at 9 bases. The trim removed 0 bases at V and 0 bases at J, leaving 3 bases unmatched. The germline V gene encodes CDR1 LNHNV and CDR2 YYDKDF (reference sequence). This CDR3 comprises 16 residues. CDR3 sequence reads: CATSREASGVSYEQYF. The CDR3, as DNA: TGTGCCACCAGCAGAGAAGCTAGCGGGGTCTCCTACGAGCAGTACTTC.

The rearrangement joins TRBV4-1 to TRBJ1-1; TRBD1 might be the D (5 bases). V was trimmed by 1 base and J by 3 bases, leaving 12 bases between them. CDR3 size: 15 residues. Germline V gene lookup returns CDR1 MGHRA and CDR2 YSYEKL. This chain's CDR3 is CASSQVGAGYTEAFF. CDR3 sequence (DNA): TGCGCCAGCAGCCAAGTAGGGGCCGGGTACACTGAAGCTTTCTTT.

The chain uses TRBV5-6 and TRBJ2-5; TRBD2 agrees at 13 bases. The junction had 9 bases not matched to a gene; V was cut back by 3 bases and J by 4 bases. In germline, CDR1 is SGHDT, CDR2 YYEEEE. The CDR3 extends over 17 amino acids. CDR3 region: CASSWDTSGGAGETQYF. DNA of the CDR3: TGTGCCAGCAGCTGGGATACTAGCGGGGGGGCCGGAGAGACCCAGTACTTC. Full variable domain (missing parts from reference TRBV5-6 and TRBJ2-5): DAGVTQSPTHLIKTRGQQVTLRCSPKSGHDTVSWYQQALGQGPQFIFQYYEEEERQRGNFPDRFSGHQFPNYSSELNVNALLLGDSALYLCASSWDTSGGAGETQYFGPGTRLLVL.

The rearrangement links TRBV27 to TRBJ2-7; 9 bases agree with TRBD1. CDR3 length equals 14 residues. From germline, CDR1 is MNHEY and CDR2 SMNVEV (reference sequence). V gave up 3 bases and J gave up 3 bases; unmatched junction bases: 3. The CDR3 loop is CASSFGQGHYEQYF. DNA of the CDR3: TGTGCCAGCAGTTTCGGACAGGGGCACTACGAGCAGTACTTC.

This sequence joins TRBV9 and TRBJ1-3, with D perhaps matching TRBD1 (5 bases). This CDR3 contains 15 residues. Germline CDR1 SGDLS, CDR2 YYNGEE. V lost 0 bases to trimming and J lost 2 bases, with 9 bases between them. CDR3 nucleotides: TGTGCCAGCAGCGTAGGGTGGGGGGCTGGAAACACCATATATTTT. Translated: CASSVGWGAGNTIYF.

The V call is TRBV6-1, the J call TRBJ2-7, with 15 positions matching TRBD2. V shed 3 bases and J 2 bases; nucleotides not matched to a gene: 2. Germline-derived CDR1 and CDR2 are MNHNS and SASEGT. This CDR3 is 16 amino acids long. The CDR3 region has the DNA TGTGCCAGCAGTGACGGGACTAGCGGGAGGCCCTACGAGCAGTACTTC. It encodes CASSDGTSGRPYEQYF.

The chain employs TRBV19 and TRBJ1-1, with a weak D call TRBD1 (6 bases). Trimming removed 11 bases at V and 0 bases at J, with 16 bases between. Germline V gene lookup returns CDR1 LNHDA and CDR2 SQIVND (reference sequence). There are 14 residues in the CDR3. The CDR3 is CAVKGGGVNTEAFF. The DNA for the CDR3 is TGTGCCGTAAAGGGAGGGGGAGTGAACACTGAAGCTTTCTTT.

The chain joins TRBV9 to TRBJ1-2; D not resolved. The CDR3 extends over 15 amino acids. V was pared by 1 base and J by 7 bases, with 17 bases between. Germline CDR1 and CDR2: SGDLS and YYNGEE. The CDR3 DNA reads TGTGCCAGCAGCGTAATGTCCCAAACCGAGGGTGGCTACACCTTC. This translates into CASSVMSQTEGGYTF.